A single sample gave rise to the 28 T cell receptor beta chains below, sequenced in a study of regulatory T cells in long-lasting Graves disease. The time point was: newly diagnosed GD, antithyroid drugs for less than 3 months. Researchers made the TCR library from RNA that was extracted from PBMCs. Arm-PCR with iRepertoire HTBI primers amplified the CDR3 regions for these TCR beta libraries. TCRdb recomputed calls from the multiplex PCR reads with MiXCR, one row per CDR3 protein. The sample consists of approximately 460,000 distinct CDR3 sequences, around 17% of them appearing once. These data were also filed under a second study, of T cells in Graves' hyperthyroidism and ophthalmopathy.

Specimen: peripheral blood mononuclear cells (PBMCs), collected at new diagnosis, from a patient treated with antithyroid drugs. The receptors were sampled from a woman aged 25 to 45 with Graves disease.

This clonotype appeared a single time. The rearrangement uses TRBV25-1 and TRBJ1-3; 8 bases align to TRBD1. CDR1 is MGHDK, CDR2 SYGVNS, per germline. The CDR3 extends over 15 amino acids. J gave up 2 bases and V 10 bases, and 10 bases lay outside the gene matches. The CDR3 bases are TGTGCCACTCAAACAGGGGGGGGAACTGGAAACACCATATATTTT. Translating gives CATQTGGGTGNTIYF.

In this sample, this clonotype turned up many times. This chain links TRBV28 with TRBJ1-5; no clear D gene. Germline values: CDR1 MDHEN, CDR2 SYDVKM. The CDR3 runs 13 residues. V lost 8 bases to trimming and J lost 7 bases, with 15 bases between them. This CDR3 reads CASLTVSGQPQHF. For the CDR3, the DNA is TGTGCCAGCCTGACCGTGTCGGGGCAGCCCCAGCATTTT.

This clonotype appeared a few times. The rearrangement joins TRBV28 to TRBJ2-5; tentative D call: TRBD2 (5 bases). Germline assignment: CDR1 MDHEN and CDR2 SYDVKM. V lost 1 base and J lost 4, with 13 bases in between. The CDR3 runs 15 residues. The CDR3 region has the DNA TGTGCCAGCAGTTTATCGGGTGGACTGGGAGAGACCCAGTACTTC. Its protein is CASSLSGGLGETQYF.

In this sample, this clonotype turned up a few times. The CDR3 here is CASSLGKLYTDTQYF. The CDR3 nucleotides are TGTGCCAGCAGCTTAGGCAAATTATACACAGATACGCAGTATTTT. The gene calls are TRBV7-9 and TRBJ2-3; D not certain. Germline V gene data show CDR1 as SEHNR and CDR2 as FQNEAQ (reference sequence). With 1 base removed from V and 2 bases from J, the gap between germline ends came to 10 bases. This CDR3 is 15 amino acids long.

At least ten counts were recorded for this clonotype. The V call is TRBV7-2, the J call TRBJ2-1; 7 bases fit TRBD2. The germline gives CDR1 SGHTA, CDR2 FQGNSA. With 6 bases clipped from V and 9 bases from J, the junction kept 2 bases outside the gene matches. CDR3 length equals 11 residues. CDR3 region: CASRTSIEQFF. The DNA for the CDR3 is TGTGCCAGCAGGACTAGCATTGAGCAGTTCTTC. Using reference TRBV7-2 and TRBJ2-1 for the parts outside the CDR3, the full variable domain is GAGVSQSPSNKVTEKGKDVELRCDPISGHTALYWYRQSLGQGLEFLIYFQGNSAPDKSGLPSDRFSAERTGGSVSTLTIQRTQQEDSAVYLCASRTSIEQFFGPGTRLTVL.

The chain couples TRBV24-1 to TRBJ2-2; possibly TRBD1 for D (6 bases). The CDR3 totals 17 residues. The V end lost 0 bases, the J end lost 2 bases, and 12 bases lay between the germline ends. From germline, CDR1 is KGHDR and CDR2 SFDVKD. CDR3 coding DNA: TGTGCCACCAGTGATTTGGGCAGGGGCCCTAACACCGGGGAGCTGTTTTTT. Encoded protein: CATSDLGRGPNTGELFF.

This clonotype was seen repeatedly, ten times or more. The chain recombines TRBV30 with TRBJ1-5; D not certain. This CDR3 has 14 amino acids. In germline, CDR1 is GTSNPN, CDR2 SVGIG (reference sequence). The germline V and J ends were trimmed by 0 bases and 7 bases, with 13 bases remaining between them. The CDR3 coding sequence is TGTGCCTGGAGTGTTGGCGGGATGCGGCAGCCCCAGCATTTT. It encodes CAWSVGGMRQPQHF.

Of note for this clonotype: This sequence is one base from a far larger clone and is likely a read error. This chain connects TRBV11-2 to TRBJ2-7; 10 nucleotides line up with TRBD2. With V trimmed by 6 bases and J by 7 bases, 9 bases remained unmatched. Per germline, CDR1 SGHAT and CDR2 FQNNGV. The CDR3 totals 14 residues. CDR3 residues: CASSPLAGDNEQYF. CDR3 bases: TGTGCCAGCAGTCCGCTAGCGGGAGATAATGAGCAGTACTTC.

To note about this clonotype: A single base separates this from a much larger clone, so it may be a read error. DNA of the CDR3: TGTGCCAGCTCCTTGGGGACAGGGAGGCGAAATGAGCAGTTCTTC. Its protein is CASSLGTGRRNEQFF. The chain uses TRBV18 and TRBJ2-1; TRBD1 aligns across 9 bases. Per the germline V gene, CDR1 is KGHSH and CDR2 is LQKENI. V trimming: 6 bases; J trimming: 7 bases; junction bases outside the gene matches: 10. The CDR3 loop spans 15 amino acids.

This clonotype occurred a few times. At one boundary the junction diverges from the germline segment, which might be a read error. The CDR3 DNA follows: TGCAGTGCTAGCCTCTTGAAGGGGGCGATTCAGCCCAAGCATTTT. Translating gives CSASLLKGAIQPKHF. V and J are TRBV20-1 and TRBJ1-5; TRBD1 agrees at 7 bases. CDR1 is DFQATT, CDR2 SNEGSKA, per germline (reference sequence). CDR3 length: 15 residues.

This clonotype was detected a few times. The V gene is TRBV4-3, the J gene TRBJ1-4; no definite D call. Germline lookup yields CDR1 LGHNA and CDR2 YSLEER. The germline V and J ends were trimmed by 3 bases and 8 bases, with 13 bases remaining between them. This CDR3 spans 14 amino acids. Here the CDR3 reads CASSQEREREKLFF. CDR3 coding DNA: TGCGCCAGCAGCCAGGAGAGGGAGAGAGAAAAACTGTTTTTT.

This chain uses TRBV28 with TRBJ1-5; TRBD1 agrees at 7 bases. V shed 6 bases and J 6 bases; nucleotides not matched to a gene: 11. Germline lookup yields CDR1 MDHEN and CDR2 SYDVKM. The CDR3 contains 15 residues. The DNA for the CDR3 is TGTGCCAGCAGCCCCCGGACAGGTCTTAGTCAGCCCCAGCATTTT. Translation: CASSPRTGLSQPQHF.

This clonotype was found many times. The genes are TRBV18 and TRBJ2-1; D is possibly TRBD2 (6 bases). Germline V lookup: CDR1 KGHSH, CDR2 LQKENI. Trimming cost V 3 bases and J 7 bases, with 19 bases left between them. The CDR3 consists of 16 residues. Here the CDR3 reads CASSPVIRDSGNEQFF. DNA of the CDR3: TGTGCCAGCTCACCGGTGATACGGGACTCGGGGAATGAGCAGTTCTTC.

The chain carries TRBV6-1 and TRBJ2-5; 14 bases are shared with TRBD2. Trimming cost V 5 bases and J 2 bases; bases outside gene matches: 1. Germline CDR1 and CDR2: MNHNS and SASEGT. The CDR3 extends over 15 amino acids. The CDR3 DNA reads TGTGCCAGCAGTCGACTAGCGGGAGGGCAAGAGACCCAGTACTTC. It specifies CASSRLAGGQETQYF.

This clonotype was counted ten times or more. The genes are TRBV3-1 and TRBJ1-2; 7 nucleotides align to TRBD1. J gave up 6 bases and V 1 base, and 11 bases lay outside the gene matches. The CDR3 has 16 residues. Germline assignment: CDR1 LGHDT and CDR2 YNNKEL (reference sequence). The CDR3 reads CASSQGSRGQSNGYTF. The CDR3 coding sequence is TGTGCCAGCAGCCAAGGTAGTAGGGGACAGTCAAATGGCTACACCTTC.

This clonotype was seen many times. The chain joins TRBV7-8 to TRBJ2-7; D is ambiguous. The CDR3 is 13 amino acids. Germline values: CDR1 SGHVS, CDR2 FQNEAQ. The ends were cut back, 3 bases at V and 3 bases at J, with 9 bases in the middle. CDR3 DNA: TGTGCCAGCAGCTTGCGAAAACTCTACGAGCAGTACTTC. It specifies CASSLRKLYEQYF. Full variable domain (rest looked up from reference TRBV7-8 and TRBJ2-7): GAGVSQSPRYKVAKRGQDVALRCDPISGHVSLFWYQQALGQGPEFLTYFQNEAQLDKSGLPSDRFFAERPEGSVSTLKIQRTQQEDSAVYLCASSLRKLYEQYFGPGTRLTVT.

This clonotype was recorded many times. The chain is built from TRBV20-1 and TRBJ2-5; D possibly uses TRBD1 or TRBD2 (6 bases each). The V and J ends lost 3 bases and 4 bases respectively, with 18 bases between them. The CDR3 is 15 residues long. The germline V gene encodes CDR1 DFQATT and CDR2 SNEGSKA (reference sequence). CDR3 protein: CSASLIQGGGETQYF. CDR3 coding DNA: TGCAGTGCTAGCCTAATACAGGGAGGAGGAGAGACCCAGTACTTC.

This clonotype was observed many times. V usage is TRBV28 and J usage is TRBJ2-3, with 9 bases matching TRBD2. J was trimmed by 2 bases and V by 5 bases; bases with no gene match: 8. CDR3 length: 16 amino acids. From germline, CDR1 is MDHEN and CDR2 SYDVKM. The CDR3 loop reads CASSLGLARTTDTQYF. The CDR3 nucleotides read TGTGCCAGCAGTCTAGGACTAGCGAGAACCACAGATACGCAGTATTTT.

The chain combines TRBV2 with TRBJ2-6; 11 bases are a match to TRBD1. The ends lost 6 bases at V and 2 bases at J; junction bases unmatched: 3. The CDR3 totals 16 residues. CDR1 is SNHLY and CDR2 is FYNNEI in the germline V gene. CDR3 in DNA: TGTGCCAGCAGGAGGACAGGGGGCGCTGGGGCCAACGTCCTGACTTTC. This encodes CASRRTGGAGANVLTF.

On this clonotype itself: It may be a read error: a sequence one base away is much more abundant. This rearrangement joins TRBV7-8 to TRBJ1-4; TRBD1 agrees at 7 bases. Germline values: CDR1 SGHVS, CDR2 FQNEAQ. Trimming at V came to 5 bases and at J to 6 bases, leaving 6 bases not matched to a gene. The CDR3 has 14 amino acids. CDR3 DNA sequence: TGTGCCAGCAGCCCTCGGGACAGAGATGAAAAACTGTTTTTT. Protein product: CASSPRDRDEKLFF.

This clonotype has a handful of counts. The chain combines TRBV3-1 with TRBJ2-5, with 8 nucleotides matching TRBD2. CDR3 size: 17 residues. The V and J ends lost 3 bases and 4 bases, in that order; junction bases with no gene match: 13. CDR1 is LGHDT, CDR2 YNNKEL, per germline (reference sequence). The CDR3 is CASSHPRGGVFTETQYF. The DNA of the CDR3 is TGTGCCAGCAGCCACCCCCGGGGGGGTGTGTTTACAGAGACCCAGTACTTC.

A few counts support this clonotype. The chain links TRBV4-1 to TRBJ1-5, with D possibly TRBD1 on 5 matching bases. V lost 0 bases, J lost 3 bases, and 12 bases lay in between. The CDR3 is 16 residues long. Per the germline V gene, CDR1 is MGHRA and CDR2 is YSYEKL. The CDR3, as DNA: TGCGCCAGCAGCCAAGACCAAGCAGGGTCCAATCAGCCCCAGCATTTT. Its protein product is CASSQDQAGSNQPQHF.

This clonotype was seen ten or more times. This rearrangement joins TRBV6-2 or TRBV6-3 to TRBJ2-7; no firm D call. The CDR3 loop spans 14 amino acids. Trimming stripped 6 bases from V and 3 bases from J, with 15 bases between. Per germline, CDR1 MNHEY and CDR2 SVGEGT. CDR3 loop: CASRPWSARYEQYF. CDR3 DNA sequence: TGTGCCAGCAGACCGTGGTCGGCGCGCTACGAGCAGTACTTC.

The chain recombines TRBV3-1 with TRBJ1-1; perhaps TRBD1 as D (6 bases). The length of the CDR3 is 14 residues. CDR1 and CDR2 (germline): LGHDT, YNNKEL (reference sequence). V gave up 4 bases and J gave up 6 bases, with 15 bases separating them. The CDR3 here is CASSRGAPRAEAFF. For the CDR3, the DNA is TGTGCCAGCAGCCGGGGGGCCCCGAGGGCTGAAGCTTTCTTT.

Concerning this clonotype: A far larger clone is just one base off, so this is likely a read error. The V and J genes are TRBV28 and TRBJ2-1, with unresolved D. This CDR3 region has 14 residues. Germline values: CDR1 MDHEN, CDR2 SYDVKM. Trimming removed 2 bases at V and 10 bases at J, with 15 bases between. The CDR3, as DNA: TGTGCCAGCAGTTTACCCCAGGACGTAAGCGAGCAGTTCTTC. Amino acids: CASSLPQDVSEQFF.

This clonotype has ten or more counts. The chain has TRBV19 and TRBJ1-5; 9 nucleotides match TRBD1. The germline gives CDR1 LNHDA, CDR2 SQIVND (reference sequence). Losses at the gene ends were 4 bases for V and 6 bases for J; bases not matched to a gene: 7. This CDR3 is built from 15 residues. The chain's CDR3 is CASSTGTGLTQPQHF. The CDR3 region has the DNA TGTGCCAGTAGTACTGGGACAGGGCTTACTCAGCCCCAGCATTTT.

This clonotype was recorded at least ten times. The chain combines TRBV28 with TRBJ1-5; TRBD1 matches at 8 bases. The CDR3 consists of 16 residues. CDR1 is MDHEN, CDR2 SYDVKM, per germline. V shed 2 bases and J 1 base; nucleotides not matched to a gene: 4. The CDR3 protein is CASSLLQGASNQPQHF. The CDR3 DNA sequence: TGTGCCAGCAGTTTACTCCAGGGGGCCAGCAATCAGCCCCAGCATTTT.

This clonotype has at least ten counts. The rearrangement joins TRBV4-3 to TRBJ2-5; 7 nucleotides line up with TRBD2. Germline assignment: CDR1 LGHNA and CDR2 YSLEER. The CDR3 loop spans 14 amino acids. Trimming at V came to 2 bases and at J to 6 bases, leaving 6 bases not matched to a gene. CDR3 region: CASSQSSGAKTQYF. The CDR3 DNA is TGCGCCAGCAGCCAATCGAGCGGGGCAAAGACCCAGTACTTC.